One sample yielded the 8 T cell receptor beta chains listed below, sequenced in a study of T cell clonotyping in hematopoietic cell transplantation. Some clones are missing from TCRdb's copy, which holds only in-frame ones; the method was immunoSEQ multiplex PCR. Of around 9,700 clones in the sample, approximately 88% are singletons; the top ten hold around 40%. The sample consisted of PBMCs, taken 180 days after allogeneic stem cell transplant. Receptors originate from a male patient aged 55-69 years who had an allogeneic stem cell transplant from an unrelated donor, so the T cells may come from the graft donor. Some clones in this sample may be carry-over from other donors' samples.

This rearrangement joins TRBV5-6 to TRBJ1-1, with D possibly TRBD1 on 5 matching bases. The CDR3 is 17 residues long. The V and J ends lost 4 bases and 7 bases respectively, with 26 bases between them. Germline V gene data show CDR1 as SGHDT and CDR2 as YYEEEE. In nucleotides, the CDR3 is TGTGCCAGCAGCGCAGACCCCACCGAGATACTAAGGGGTGAAGCTTTCTTT. It is translated as CASSADPTEILRGEAFF.

The chain is built from TRBV7-2 and TRBJ2-2; D remains unclear. The CDR3 runs to 12 residues. Trimming took 8 bases from V and 3 from J, leaving 7 bases between them. CDR1 is SGHTA, CDR2 FQGNSA, per germline. CDR3 DNA sequence: TGTGCCAGCGGATTAGACACCGGGGAGCTGTTTTTT. This translates into CASGLDTGELFF.

This clone was seen a single time. The V call is TRBV5-6, the J call TRBJ2-7; D is ambiguous. From germline, CDR1 is SGHDT and CDR2 YYEEEE. The CDR3 runs 13 residues. With 2 bases removed from V and 6 bases from J, the gap between germline ends came to 12 bases. CDR3 in amino acids: CASSFQAVGEQYF. The CDR3 bases are TGTGCCAGCAGCTTCCAGGCAGTTGGCGAGCAGTACTTC.

The chain combines TRBV7-9 with TRBJ2-5; possibly TRBD2 for D (6 bases). CDR1 and CDR2 (germline): SEHNR, FQNEAQ (reference sequence). V lost 0 bases, J lost 5 bases, and 13 bases lay in between. The CDR3 totals 15 residues. CDR3 nucleotide sequence: TGTGCCAGCAGCTTAGCCGGGACTCCCCCGGAGACCCAGTACTTC. It encodes CASSLAGTPPETQYF.

In its sample, this clone was seen once. The rearrangement joins TRBV4-3 to TRBJ2-7; D uncertain. Germline CDR1 LGHNA, CDR2 YSLEER. The CDR3 is made up of 16 amino acids. The V and J ends lost 1 base and 0 bases respectively, with 13 bases between them. CDR3 in DNA: TGCGCCAGCAGCCAAGGCCCAGGAATTTCCTCCTACGAGCAGTACTTC. Its translation is CASSQGPGISSYEQYF.

V gene TRBV19 combines with J gene TRBJ2-1; D uncertain. Germline V lookup: CDR1 LNHDA, CDR2 SQIVND (reference sequence). V was shortened by 4 bases and J by 0 bases, with 19 bases between the two germline ends. This CDR3 has 18 residues. CDR3 DNA: TGTGCCAGTAGTAGACCTGCTGTAGGCACCGGCTCCTACAATGAGCAGTTCTTC. As protein: CASSRPAVGTGSYNEQFF. The full variable domain, rest sourced from reference TRBV19 and TRBJ2-1, is DGGITQSPKYLFRKEGQNVTLSCEQNLNHDAMYWYRQDPGQGLRLIYYSQIVNDFQKGDIAEGYSVSREKKESFPLTVTSAQKNPTAFYLCASSRPAVGTGSYNEQFFGPGTRLTVL.

This clone appeared a few times. A read error may produce the germline difference seen at one junction end. J is TRBJ2-7 and V is TRBV5-3, with D perhaps TRBD1 (5 bases). TRBV5-3 is placed among ORFs of uncertain function. The CDR3 loop spans 14 amino acids. CDR3 protein: CASSSEFRAYEQYF. The CDR3 bases are TGTGCCAGCAGCTCGGAATTCAGGGCTTACGAGCAGTACTTC.

The chain recombines TRBV5-6 with TRBJ1-5; D call uncertain. V was shortened by 1 base and J by 0 bases, with 11 bases between the two germline ends. The CDR3 covers 16 residues. Per the germline V gene, CDR1 is SGHDT and CDR2 is YYEEEE. The CDR3 DNA sequence: TGTGCCAGCAGCTTGTACGGTGAATATAGCAATCAGCCCCAGCATTTT. Translation gives CASSLYGEYSNQPQHF.